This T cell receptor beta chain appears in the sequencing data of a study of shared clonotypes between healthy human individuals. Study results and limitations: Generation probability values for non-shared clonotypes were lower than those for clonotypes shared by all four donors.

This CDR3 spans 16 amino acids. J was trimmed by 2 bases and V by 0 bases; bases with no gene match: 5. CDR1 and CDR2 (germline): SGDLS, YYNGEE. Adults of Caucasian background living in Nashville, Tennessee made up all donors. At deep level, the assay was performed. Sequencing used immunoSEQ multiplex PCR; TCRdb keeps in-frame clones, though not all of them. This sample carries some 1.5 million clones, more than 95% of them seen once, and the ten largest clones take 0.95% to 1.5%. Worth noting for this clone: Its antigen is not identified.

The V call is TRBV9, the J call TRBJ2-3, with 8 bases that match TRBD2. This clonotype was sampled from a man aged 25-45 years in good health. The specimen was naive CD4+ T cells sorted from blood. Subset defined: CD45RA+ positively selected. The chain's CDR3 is CASSVGVAGLTDTQYF. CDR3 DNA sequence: TGTGCCAGCAGCGTAGGTGTAGCGGGGCTCACAGATACGCAGTATTTT.